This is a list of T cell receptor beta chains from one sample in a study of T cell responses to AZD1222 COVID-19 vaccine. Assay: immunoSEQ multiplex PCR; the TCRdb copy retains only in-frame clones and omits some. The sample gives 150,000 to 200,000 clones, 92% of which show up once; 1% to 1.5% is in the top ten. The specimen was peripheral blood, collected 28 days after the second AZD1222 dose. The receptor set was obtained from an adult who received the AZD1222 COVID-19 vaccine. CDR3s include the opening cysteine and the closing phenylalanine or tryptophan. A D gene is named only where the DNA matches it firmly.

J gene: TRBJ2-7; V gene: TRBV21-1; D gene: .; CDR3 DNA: TGTGCCAGCAGCTCCCCCGGGGGACAGGGGGCTGGAGAGCAGTACTTC; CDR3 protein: CASSSPGGQGAGEQYF
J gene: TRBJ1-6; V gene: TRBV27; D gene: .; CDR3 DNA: TGTGCCAGCAGTTTACAGTATAATTCACCCCTCCACTTT; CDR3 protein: CASSLQYNSPLHF
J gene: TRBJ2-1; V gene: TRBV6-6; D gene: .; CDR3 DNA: TGTGCCAGCCGGGAGCCTGGGAATAATGAGCAGTTCTTC; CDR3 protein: CASREPGNNEQFF
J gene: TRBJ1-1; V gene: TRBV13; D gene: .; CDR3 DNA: TGTGCCAGCAGCTCCCTTAGACTGAACACTGAAGCTTTCTTT; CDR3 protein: CASSSLRLNTEAFF
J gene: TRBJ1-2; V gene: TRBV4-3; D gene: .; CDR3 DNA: TGCGCCAGCAGCCAAGGAAGTGCAGGGGAATATGGCTACACCTTC; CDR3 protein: CASSQGSAGEYGYTF
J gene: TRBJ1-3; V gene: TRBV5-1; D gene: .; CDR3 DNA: TGCGCCAGCAGCTCAGGACTGTCCTCTGGAAACACCATATATTTT; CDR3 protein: CASSSGLSSGNTIYF
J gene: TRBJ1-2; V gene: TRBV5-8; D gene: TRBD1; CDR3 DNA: TGTGCCAGCAGCCCGATCGGGACAGGGCTTGGCTACACCTTC; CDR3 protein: CASSPIGTGLGYTF
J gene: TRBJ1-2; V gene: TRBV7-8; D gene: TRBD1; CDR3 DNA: TGTGCCAGCAGCTTAGGGGGGACAGGCTATGGCTACACCTTC; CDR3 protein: CASSLGGTGYGYTF
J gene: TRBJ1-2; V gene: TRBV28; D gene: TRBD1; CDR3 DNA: TGTGCCAGCAGTTTAGGGGACAGCCTTTGGGTGGGGGGCTACACCTTC; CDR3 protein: CASSLGDSLWVGGYTF
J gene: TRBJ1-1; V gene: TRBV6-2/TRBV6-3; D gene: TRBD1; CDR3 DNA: TGTGCCAGCAGCGGACAGGCCTTGAACACTGAAGCTTTCTTT; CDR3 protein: CASSGQALNTEAFF
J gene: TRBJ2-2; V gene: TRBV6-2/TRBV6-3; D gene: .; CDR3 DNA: TGTGCCAGCAGCCCCAGACTAGAGTCCGGGGAGCTGTTTTTT; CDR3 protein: CASSPRLESGELFF